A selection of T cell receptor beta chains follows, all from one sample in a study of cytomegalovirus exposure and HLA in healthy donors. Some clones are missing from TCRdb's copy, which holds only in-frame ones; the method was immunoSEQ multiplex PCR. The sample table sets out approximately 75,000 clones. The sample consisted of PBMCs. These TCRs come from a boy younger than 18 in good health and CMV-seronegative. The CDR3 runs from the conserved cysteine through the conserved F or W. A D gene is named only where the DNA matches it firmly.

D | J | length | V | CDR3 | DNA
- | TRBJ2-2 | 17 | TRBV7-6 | CASSPHPGAQNTGELFF | TGTGCCAGCAGCCCCCACCCAGGGGCCCAGAACACCGGGGAGCTGTTTTTT
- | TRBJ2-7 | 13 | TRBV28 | CASSLGSAYEQYF | TGTGCCAGCAGTTTAGGTAGCGCCTACGAGCAGTACTTC
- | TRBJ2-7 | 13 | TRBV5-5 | CASSLLSLSEQYF | TGTGCCAGCAGCTTATTAAGCCTGAGCGAGCAGTACTTC
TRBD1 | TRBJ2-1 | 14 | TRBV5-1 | CASSLRDRDNEQFF | TGCGCCAGCAGCCTGCGGGACAGGGACAATGAGCAGTTCTTC
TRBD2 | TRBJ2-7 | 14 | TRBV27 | CASRVAGVPYEQYF | TGTGCCAGCAGGGTAGCGGGAGTTCCCTACGAGCAGTACTTC
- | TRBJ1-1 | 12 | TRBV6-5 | CASSWGATEAFF | TGTGCCAGCAGTTGGGGCGCTACTGAAGCTTTCTTT
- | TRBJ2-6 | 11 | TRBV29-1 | CSAGQANVLTF | TGCAGCGCAGGACAGGCCAACGTCCTGACTTTC
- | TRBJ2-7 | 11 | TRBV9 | CASSSGYEQYF | TGTGCCAGCAGCTCGGGCTACGAGCAGTACTTC
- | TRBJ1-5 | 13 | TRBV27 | CASSLIGNQPQHF | TGTGCCAGCAGTTTGATAGGCAATCAGCCCCAGCATTTT
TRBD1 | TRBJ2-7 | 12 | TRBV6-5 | CATGTGRYEQYF | TGTGCCACAGGGACAGGGAGGTACGAGCAGTACTTC
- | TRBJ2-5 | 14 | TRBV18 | CASSPPQGYETQYF | TGTGCCAGCTCACCACCGCAGGGATACGAGACCCAGTACTTC
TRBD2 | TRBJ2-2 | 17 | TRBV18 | CASSPELAGPDVGELFF | TGTGCCAGCTCACCAGAACTAGCGGGGCCTGATGTCGGGGAGCTGTTTTTT
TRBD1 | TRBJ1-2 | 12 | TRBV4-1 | CASSQEGGGYTF | TGCGCCAGCAGCCAAGAAGGGGGCGGCTACACCTTC
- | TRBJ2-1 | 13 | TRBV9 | CASSVANNNEQFF | TGTGCCAGCAGCGTAGCTAATAACAATGAGCAGTTCTTC
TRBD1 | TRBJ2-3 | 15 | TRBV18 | CASSSTGGDTDTQYF | TGTGCCAGCTCGTCGACAGGGGGAGACACAGATACGCAGTATTTT
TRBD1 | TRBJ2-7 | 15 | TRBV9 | CASSVDDRASYEQYF | TGTGCCAGCAGCGTAGATGACAGGGCCTCCTACGAGCAGTACTTC
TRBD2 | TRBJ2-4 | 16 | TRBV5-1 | CASSPTSGREVNIQYF | TGCGCCAGCAGCCCGACTAGCGGGAGGGAGGTAAACATTCAGTACTTC
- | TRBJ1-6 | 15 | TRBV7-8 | CASSLTGTYNSPLHF | TGTGCCAGCAGCCTCACAGGGACCTATAATTCACCCCTCCACTTT
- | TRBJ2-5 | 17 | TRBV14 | CASSQDPGGLLQETQYF | TGTGCCAGCAGCCAAGATCCTGGGGGCTTGCTCCAAGAGACCCAGTACTTC
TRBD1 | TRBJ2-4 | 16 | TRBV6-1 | CASSERGQVAKNIQYF | TGTGCCAGCAGTGAAAGGGGGCAGGTAGCCAAAAACATTCAGTACTTC
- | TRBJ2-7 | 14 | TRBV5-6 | CASSLAGVLDEQYF | TGTGCCAGCAGCTTGGCCGGGGTGCTCGACGAGCAGTACTTC
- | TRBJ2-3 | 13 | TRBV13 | CASSSPRRDTQYF | TGTGCCAGCAGCTCCCCGCGCCGAGATACGCAGTATTTT
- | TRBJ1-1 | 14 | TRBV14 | CASSQVRENTEAFF | TGTGCCAGCAGCCAAGTCCGAGAGAACACTGAAGCTTTCTTT
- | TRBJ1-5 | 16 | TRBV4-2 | CASSQDMAHSNQPQHF | TGTGCCAGCAGCCAAGATATGGCTCATAGCAATCAGCCCCAGCATTTT
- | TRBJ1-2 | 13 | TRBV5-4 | CASSFDRNYGYTF | TGTGCCAGCAGCTTCGACAGGAACTATGGCTACACCTTC
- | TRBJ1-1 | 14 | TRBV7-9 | CASSREAGITEAFF | TGTGCCAGCAGTCGTGAGGCGGGGATCACTGAAGCTTTCTTT
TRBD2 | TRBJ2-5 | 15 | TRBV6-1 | CASSDGAGSQETQYF | TGTGCCAGCAGTGATGGAGCGGGGAGCCAAGAGACCCAGTACTTC
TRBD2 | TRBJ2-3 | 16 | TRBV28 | CASSLLLAGDPDTQYF | TGTGCCAGCAGCCTCCTACTAGCGGGAGATCCAGATACGCAGTATTTT
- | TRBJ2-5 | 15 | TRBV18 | CASSPLTNMAETQYF | TGTGCCAGCTCACCACTGACTAACATGGCAGAGACCCAGTACTTC
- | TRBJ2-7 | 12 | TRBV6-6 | CASRIGGYEQYF | TGTGCCAGCCGAATCGGGGGCTACGAGCAGTACTTC
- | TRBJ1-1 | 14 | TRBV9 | CASSVNRDNTEAFF | TGTGCCAGCAGCGTCAACAGGGATAATACTGAAGCTTTCTTT
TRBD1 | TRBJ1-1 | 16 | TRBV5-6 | CASSPDRGRLNTEAFF | TGTGCCAGCAGCCCGGACAGGGGGCGGCTGAACACTGAAGCTTTCTTT
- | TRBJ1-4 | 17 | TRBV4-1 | CASSPQGWLGLREKLFF | TGCGCCAGCAGCCCACAGGGATGGTTGGGCCTTAGGGAAAAACTGTTTTTT
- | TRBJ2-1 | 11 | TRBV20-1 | CSARSLYEQFF | TGCAGTGCTAGGTCCTTGTATGAGCAGTTCTTC
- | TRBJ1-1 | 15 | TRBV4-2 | CASSQDLSGNTEAFF | TGTGCCAGCAGCCAAGATTTAAGCGGGAACACTGAAGCTTTCTTT
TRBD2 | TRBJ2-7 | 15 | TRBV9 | CASSVASGIPYEQYF | TGTGCCAGCAGCGTAGCTAGCGGGATCCCCTACGAGCAGTACTTC
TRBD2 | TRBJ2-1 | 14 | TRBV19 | CASSITSGRYEQFF | TGTGCCAGTAGTATTACAAGCGGGAGATATGAGCAGTTCTTC
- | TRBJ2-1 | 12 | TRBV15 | CATSGQVNEQFF | TGTGCCACCAGCGGCCAGGTCAATGAGCAGTTCTTC
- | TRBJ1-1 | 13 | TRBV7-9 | CASSRKEGSEAFF | TGTGCCAGCAGCCGTAAGGAGGGCAGCGAAGCTTTCTTT
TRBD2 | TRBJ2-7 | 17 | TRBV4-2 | CASSQEWLAGGPYEQYF | TGTGCCAGCAGCCAAGAGTGGCTAGCGGGGGGGCCCTACGAGCAGTACTTC
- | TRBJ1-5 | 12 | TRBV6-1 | CASTGSSQPQHF | TGTGCCAGTACAGGGAGTTCTCAGCCCCAGCATTTT
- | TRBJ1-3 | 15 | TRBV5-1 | CASSSGGTSGNTIYF | TGCGCCAGCAGCTCCGGGGGGACCTCTGGAAACACCATATATTTT
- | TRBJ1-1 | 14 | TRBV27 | CASSFRAGYTEAFF | TGTGCCAGCAGTTTCAGGGCAGGATACACTGAAGCTTTCTTT
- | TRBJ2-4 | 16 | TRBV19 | CASSIRDTTAKNIQYF | TGTGCCAGTAGTATAAGGGACACCACAGCCAAAAACATTCAGTACTTC
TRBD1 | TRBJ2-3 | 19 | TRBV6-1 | CASSESGRTRQGNRHTQYF | TGTGCCAGCAGTGAATCGGGTCGAACGAGACAGGGAAATAGGCATACGCAGTATTTT
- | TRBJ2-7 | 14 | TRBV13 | CASSNSRLLRKQYF | TGTGCCAGCAGTAACTCCCGTCTGCTACGAAAGCAGTACTTC
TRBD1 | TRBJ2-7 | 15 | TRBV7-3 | CASSSGTGGIYEQYF | TGTGCCAGCAGCTCCGGTACAGGGGGCATCTACGAGCAGTACTTC
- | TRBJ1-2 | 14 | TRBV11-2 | CASSLDPWSYGYTF | TGTGCCAGCAGCTTAGATCCTTGGAGCTATGGCTACACCTTC
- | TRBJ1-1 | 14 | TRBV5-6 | CASSLGQQTTEAFF | TGTGCCAGCAGCTTGGGACAGCAGACGACTGAAGCTTTCTTT
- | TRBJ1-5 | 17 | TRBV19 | CASSKPRGKHSGQPQHF | TGTGCCAGTAGTAAGCCGCGGGGAAAACATAGCGGCCAGCCCCAGCATTTT
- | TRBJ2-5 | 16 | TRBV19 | CASSIEASSLRETQYF | TGTGCCAGTAGTATAGAAGCCAGTTCATTGCGGGAGACCCAGTACTTC
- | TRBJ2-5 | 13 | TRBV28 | CASSLNARGTQYF | TGTGCCAGCAGTTTGAACGCCCGGGGGACCCAGTACTTC
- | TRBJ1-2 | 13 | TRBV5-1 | CASGSTGNYGYTF | TGCGCCAGCGGAAGCACAGGGAACTATGGCTACACCTTC
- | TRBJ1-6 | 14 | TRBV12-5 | CASGLSRGRSPLHF | TGTGCTAGTGGTTTGAGCAGGGGAAGATCACCCCTCCACTTT
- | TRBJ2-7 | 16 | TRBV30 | CAFGPRAGPVGEEQYF | TGTGCCTTCGGACCCAGGGCGGGGCCCGTCGGGGAGGAGCAGTACTTC
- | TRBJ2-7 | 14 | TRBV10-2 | CASSDFLGLREQYF | TGCGCCAGCAGTGACTTCTTGGGGCTGCGCGAGCAGTACTTC
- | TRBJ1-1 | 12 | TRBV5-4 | CASSLQGTEAFF | TGTGCCAGCAGCTTGCAGGGTACTGAAGCTTTCTTT
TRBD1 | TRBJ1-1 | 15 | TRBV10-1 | CASSDHDRGFAEAFF | TGCGCCAGCAGTGACCATGACAGGGGTTTTGCTGAAGCTTTCTTT
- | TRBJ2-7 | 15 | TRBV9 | CASSSLGTAAGEQYF | TGTGCCAGCAGCTCCCTAGGGACTGCCGCGGGCGAGCAGTACTTC